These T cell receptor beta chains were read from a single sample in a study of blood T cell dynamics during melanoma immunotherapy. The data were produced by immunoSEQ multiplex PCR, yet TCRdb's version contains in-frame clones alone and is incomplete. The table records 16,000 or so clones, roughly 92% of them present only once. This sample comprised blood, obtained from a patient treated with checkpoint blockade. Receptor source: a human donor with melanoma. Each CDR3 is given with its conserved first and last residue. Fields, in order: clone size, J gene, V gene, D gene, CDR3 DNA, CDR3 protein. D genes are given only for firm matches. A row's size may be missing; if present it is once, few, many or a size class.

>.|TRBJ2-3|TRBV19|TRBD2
TGTGCCAGTAGAGTCTCCGGGACTAGCGGCGCCTCTAGCACAGATACGCAGTATTTT
CASRVSGTSGASSTDTQYF
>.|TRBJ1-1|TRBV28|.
TGTGCCAGCAGCTCGGACGAACTCTACACTGAAGCTTTCTTT
CASSSDELYTEAFF
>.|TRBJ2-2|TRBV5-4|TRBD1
TGTGCCAGCAGCCGAGGTGGGACAGGGGTGACCGGGGAGCTGTTTTTT
CASSRGGTGVTGELFF
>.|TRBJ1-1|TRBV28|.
TGTGCCAGCAGTTTAAGGCCCCCAGGGTACGGCACTGAAGCTTTCTTT
CASSLRPPGYGTEAFF
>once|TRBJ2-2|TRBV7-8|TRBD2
TGTGCCAGCAGTAGCGGGGGGCTCACCGGGGAGCTGTTTTTT
CASSSGGLTGELFF
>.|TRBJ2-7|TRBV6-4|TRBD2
TGTGCCAGCAGTGACCCGTTTGGGGAGGGAATCTACGAGCAGTACTTC
CASSDPFGEGIYEQYF
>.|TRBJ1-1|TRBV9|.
TGTGCCAGCAGCGAGAGCGGGAGGAGGAACACTGAAGCTTTCTTT
CASSESGRRNTEAFF
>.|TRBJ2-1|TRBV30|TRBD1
TGTGCCTGGAGTGTAGGCGACAGGGCAGCCTACAATGAGCAGTTCTTC
CAWSVGDRAAYNEQFF
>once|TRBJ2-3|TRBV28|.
TGTGCCAGCAGTTTAACAGGCCCCGGGCCAGATACGCAGTATTTT
CASSLTGPGPDTQYF
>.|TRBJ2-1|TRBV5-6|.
TGTGCCAGCAGCCTCTGGGATTATGATGAGCAGTTCTTC
CASSLWDYDEQFF
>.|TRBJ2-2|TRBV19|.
TGTGCCAGTAGGGCTAGCGCATACACCGGGGAGCTGTTTTTT
CASRASAYTGELFF
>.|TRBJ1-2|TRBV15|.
TGTGCCACCGCAAGGATCAGGGCCGGTTATGGCTACACCTTC
CATARIRAGYGYTF
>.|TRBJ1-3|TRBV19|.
TGTGCCAGTAGTCCGGGACACCGGAGCTCTGGAAACACCATATATTTT
CASSPGHRSSGNTIYF
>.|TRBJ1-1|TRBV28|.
TGTGCCAGCGTCCAAATGAACACTGAAGCTTTCTTT
CASVQMNTEAFF
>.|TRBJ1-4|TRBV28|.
TGTGCCAGCAGCTCGCGCAGAGAAAAACTGTTTTTT
CASSSRREKLFF
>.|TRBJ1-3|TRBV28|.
TGTGCCAGCAGTTTGTTGTGGGCCCCGGGCTCTGGAAACACCATATATTTT
CASSLLWAPGSGNTIYF
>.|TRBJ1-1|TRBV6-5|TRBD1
TGTGCCAGCAGTTACTCGAGGGGGCTGAACACTGAAGCTTTCTTT
CASSYSRGLNTEAFF
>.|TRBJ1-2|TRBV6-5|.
TGTGCCAGCAGGCGGAGCGGAGACTATGGCTACACCTTC
CASRRSGDYGYTF
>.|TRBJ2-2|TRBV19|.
TGTGCCAGTAGTATAGACAGGGCGAAGGGGGAGCTGTTTTTT
CASSIDRAKGELFF
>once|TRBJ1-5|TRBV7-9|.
TGTGCCAGCAGCATAGTAGATCAGCCCCAGCATTTT
CASSIVDQPQHF
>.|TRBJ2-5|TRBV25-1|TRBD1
TGTGCCAGCAGTGTATCGGGACAGGGTTCTTCAGAGACCCAGTACTTC
CASSVSGQGSSETQYF
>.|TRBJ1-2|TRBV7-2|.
TGTGCCAGCAGCTTCCCCCTCGGGGGCTATGGCTACACCTTC
CASSFPLGGYGYTF
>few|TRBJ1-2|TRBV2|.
TGTGCCAGCAGAGCCGCGGGGGGCAACTATGGCTACACCTTC
CASRAAGGNYGYTF
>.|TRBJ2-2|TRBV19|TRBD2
TGTGCCAGTAGTTTTAGCGGGAGGACGAGGACCGGGGAGCTGTTTTTT
CASSFSGRTRTGELFF
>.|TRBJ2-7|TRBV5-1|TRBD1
TGCGCCAGCAGCATGACCGGACAGGGTAACTCCTACGAGCAGTACTTC
CASSMTGQGNSYEQYF
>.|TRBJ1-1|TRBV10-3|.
TGTGCCGCCTCCAACCATCCAAACCCTATGAACACTGAAGCTTTCTTT
CAASNHPNPMNTEAFF
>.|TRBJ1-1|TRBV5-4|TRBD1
TGTGCCAGCAGCTTCCCGGGACAGGGGGCGGGGGACACTGAAGCTTTCTTT
CASSFPGQGAGDTEAFF
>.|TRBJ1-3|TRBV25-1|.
TGTGCCAGCAGCCTCCAGGGAGCTGGAAACACCATATATTTT
CASSLQGAGNTIYF
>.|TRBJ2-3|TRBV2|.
TGTGCCACTGCCGGAGATGGCCGCACAGATACGCAGTATTTT
CATAGDGRTDTQYF
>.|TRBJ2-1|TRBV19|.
TGTGCCAGTAGTATTGGGGGAATACTAGGACTGTTCTTC
CASSIGGILGLFF
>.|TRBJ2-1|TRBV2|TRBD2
TGTGCCAGCAAGGGACTAGCGGGTAACAATGAGCAGTTCTTC
CASKGLAGNNEQFF
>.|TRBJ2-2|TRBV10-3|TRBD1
TGTGCCATCAGTGGACAGGGCGTATTCACCGGGGAGCTGTTTTTT
CAISGQGVFTGELFF
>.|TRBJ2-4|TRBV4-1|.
TGCGCCAGCAGCCAAGAAACGCAGGGATTTAGGAACATTCAGTACTTC
CASSQETQGFRNIQYF
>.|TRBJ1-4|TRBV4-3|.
TGCGCCAGCAGCCAGCAACAGGGAATAAGTAATGAAAAACTGTTTTTT
CASSQQQGISNEKLFF
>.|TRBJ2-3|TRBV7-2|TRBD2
TGTGCCAGCAGCTCCAGAGCGGGGGGGGCTGCAGATACGCAGTATTTT
CASSSRAGGAADTQYF
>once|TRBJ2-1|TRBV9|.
TGTGCCAGCAGCGTAAAGGGCTACAATGAGCAGTTCTTC
CASSVKGYNEQFF
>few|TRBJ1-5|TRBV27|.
TGTGCCAGCAGCGCCATTGGGGGGAGCAATCAGCCCCAGCATTTT
CASSAIGGSNQPQHF
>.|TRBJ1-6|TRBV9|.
TGTGCCAGCAGCGGATCAGGGTCCCCAAATTCACCCCTCCACTTT
CASSGSGSPNSPLHF
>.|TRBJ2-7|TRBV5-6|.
TGTGCCAGCAGCTTGGGGCGGGCTAGCGCGTACGAGCAGTACTTC
CASSLGRASAYEQYF
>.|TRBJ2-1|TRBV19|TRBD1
TGTGCCAGTATGGAAAAAGGACAGGGGTTGTTCTTC
CASMEKGQGLFF
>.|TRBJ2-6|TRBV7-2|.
TGTGCCAGCAGCACCCACCAGGGTGGGGCCAACGTCCTGACTTTC
CASSTHQGGANVLTF
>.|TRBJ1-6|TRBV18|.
TGTGCCAGCTCACCGGACGGGGCTTCACCCCTCCACTTT
CASSPDGASPLHF
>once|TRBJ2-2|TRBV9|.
TGTGCCAGCAGCGGGGGTCGCTGGGGCGGGGAGCTGTTTTTT
CASSGGRWGGELFF
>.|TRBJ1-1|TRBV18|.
TGTGCCAGCTCACCACCGAGTTTCGTTGGTGAAGCTTTCTTT
CASSPPSFVGEAFF
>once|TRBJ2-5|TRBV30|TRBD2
TGTGCCTCAACTCTAGCGGGGGGAGAAGAGACCCAGTACTTC
CASTLAGGEETQYF
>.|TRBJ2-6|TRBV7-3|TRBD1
TGTGCCAGCAGCTTAACCGGGACAGGACACTCTGGGGCCAACGTCCTGACTTTC
CASSLTGTGHSGANVLTF
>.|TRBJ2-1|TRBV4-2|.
TGTGCCAGCAGCCCGGACTCACACTCCTACAATGAGCAGTTCTTC
CASSPDSHSYNEQFF
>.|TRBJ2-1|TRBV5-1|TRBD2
TGCGCCAGCAGGCGGGAGGGATACGATGAGCAGTTCTTC
CASRREGYDEQFF
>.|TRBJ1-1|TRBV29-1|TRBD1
TGCAGCGTTGAAAGGACAGGGGGCTGGGCTGAAGCTTTCTTT
CSVERTGGWAEAFF
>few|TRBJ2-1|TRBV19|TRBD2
TGTGCCAGTAGATTGACTAGCGGATCCTACAATGAGCAGTTCTTC
CASRLTSGSYNEQFF
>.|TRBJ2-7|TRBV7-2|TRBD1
TGTGCCAGCAGCCCAGGGGGACAACGAATTTACTACGAGCAGTACTTC
CASSPGGQRIYYEQYF
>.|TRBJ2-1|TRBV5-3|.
TGTGCCAGAAGCTTGGGGGCGGTCTCCTACAATGAGCAGTTCTTC
CARSLGAVSYNEQFF